This T cell receptor beta chain was recorded in a study of T cell clonality in common variable immunodeficiency. Germline assignment: CDR1 SGHRS and CDR2 YFSETQ. The ends lost 2 bases at V and 0 bases at J; junction bases unmatched: 5. The CDR3 totals 16 residues. This clone was counted between two and nine times. What it binds is unknown. Coverage ceases 3 residues before the CDR3 finishes, and the germline J gene fills in the end. Clones were read by immunoSEQ multiplex PCR, and TCRdb kept only the in-frame ones, dropping some. The specimen has over 15,000 clones, none found just once. Whole-study results and caveats: In common variable immunodeficiency, TCR beta chains reportedly carried fewer deletions and N-nucleotide insertions. CVID patient heterogeneity limited repertoire-clinical complication correlations.

Donors gave roughly 4.5 to 8 ml heparinized peripheral whole blood. Sequenced material: peripheral blood mononuclear cells. The sequence came from a human donor with common variable immunodeficiency. The rearrangement uses TRBV5-1 and TRBJ2-5; 9 bases align to TRBD1. CDR3 in amino acids: CASSLSGTGYQETQYF. CDR3 bases read: TGCGCCAGCAGCTTATCCGGGACAGGGTACCAAGAGACC.